These T cell receptor beta chains were read from a single sample in a study of cytomegalovirus exposure and HLA in healthy donors. The repertoire was sequenced with immunoSEQ multiplex PCR; TCRdb's copy has only in-frame clones and lacks some. The sample includes 170,000 or so clones, around 75% seen only once; the top ten take about 2.9%. Sequencing was performed on PBMCs. These receptor sequences come from a male donor in good health and CMV-seronegative. Each CDR3 is given with its conserved first and last residue. D genes are given only for firm matches. Only some rows state a clone size, as once, few, many or a class for expanded clones.

d_call	j_call	cdr3_length	v_call	clone_size	cdr3_nt	cdr3_aa
TRBD1	TRBJ1-2	13	TRBV6-1	NA	TGTGCCAGCAGGAGGGACAGAAACTATGGCTACACCTTC	CASRRDRNYGYTF
NA	TRBJ2-5	13	TRBV5-3	NA	TGTGCCAGATTGTCAGGGGCCCAAGAGACCCAGTACTTC	CARLSGAQETQYF
TRBD1	TRBJ2-6	15	TRBV2	few	TGTGCCAGCAGGGACAGGGGGGCTGGGGCCAACGTCCTGACTTTC	CASRDRGAGANVLTF
NA	TRBJ1-1	14	TRBV2	NA	TGTGCCAGCAGTGTAGGGGTCATGAACACTGAAGCTTTCTTT	CASSVGVMNTEAFF
TRBD1	TRBJ2-5	13	TRBV30	NA	TGTGCCTGGTGTGGGACAGGGTGGGAGACCCAGTACTTC	CAWCGTGWETQYF
NA	TRBJ2-1	16	TRBV15	NA	TGTGCCACCAGCAGTGGGAGTTGGGGAACGGGAGACGAGCAGTTCTTC	CATSSGSWGTGDEQFF
NA	TRBJ2-4	15	TRBV19	NA	TGTGCCAGTAGTAGAGGGTTGGGGGCCAAAAACATTCAGTACTTC	CASSRGLGAKNIQYF
TRBD1	TRBJ1-2	14	TRBV19	few	TGTGCCAGTAGTGTGGGACAGGGAGGCTATGGCTACACCTTC	CASSVGQGGYGYTF
TRBD2	TRBJ2-7	15	TRBV28	NA	TGTGCCAGCAGTTTATACCCGGGAGGGCCGTACGAGCAGTACTTC	CASSLYPGGPYEQYF
NA	TRBJ1-1	17	TRBV6-1	NA	TGTGCCAGCAGTGAAGTTATGGTGAGAGGGGGAAACACTGAAGCTTTCTTT	CASSEVMVRGGNTEAFF
NA	TRBJ2-3	13	TRBV7-9	NA	TGTGCCAGCAGCCCCCCGTCCAGGGATACGCAGTATTTT	CASSPPSRDTQYF
NA	TRBJ1-5	13	TRBV6-6	NA	TGTGCCAGCAGAGGCAGGGCCGATCAGCCCCAGCATTTT	CASRGRADQPQHF
TRBD1	TRBJ2-7	14	TRBV29-1	NA	TGCAGCGTTGAAGACAGGGGGCCGTCCTACGAGCAGTACTTC	CSVEDRGPSYEQYF
TRBD2	TRBJ2-2	15	TRBV12-5	NA	TGTGCTAGTGGTTTCGGGGGGGCAAGGACCGGGGAGCTGTTTTTT	CASGFGGARTGELFF
NA	TRBJ2-2	14	TRBV5-1	NA	TGCGCCAGCAGCGTGTACAGGGAAACCGGGGAGCTGTTTTTT	CASSVYRETGELFF
TRBD2	TRBJ2-1	15	TRBV5-1	NA	TGCGCCAGCAGCTTTGTAGCGGGGGAAAGCTATGAGCAGTTCTTC	CASSFVAGESYEQFF
NA	TRBJ2-5	14	TRBV4-1	NA	TGCGCCAGCAGCCAAGTCTCCCTTCAAGAGACCCAGTACTTC	CASSQVSLQETQYF
TRBD1	TRBJ1-1	17	TRBV5-1	NA	TGCGCCAGCAGCCCAGGACAGGGGCTATATGATAACACTGAAGCTTTCTTT	CASSPGQGLYDNTEAFF
NA	TRBJ1-2	15	TRBV15	NA	TGTGCCACCAGCATGGCCCAGGGGCGCAAATATGGCTACACCTTC	CATSMAQGRKYGYTF
NA	TRBJ1-3	13	TRBV6-5	NA	TGTGCCAGCAGTTACTTCCTCGGAAACACCATATATTTT	CASSYFLGNTIYF
NA	TRBJ2-1	13	TRBV6-1	NA	TGTGCCAGCAGTGAGTCGGTAGACAATGAGCAGTTCTTC	CASSESVDNEQFF
TRBD1	TRBJ1-2	18	TRBV10-3	NA	TGTGCCATCACCCGAACCGTTATTCCGGGACAGGGACACTATGGCTACACCTTC	CAITRTVIPGQGHYGYTF
NA	TRBJ1-3	13	TRBV27	NA	TGTGCCAGCAGACCTCACAGGGAAGGAACCATATATTTT	CASRPHREGTIYF
TRBD2	TRBJ2-1	15	TRBV27	few	TGTGCCAGCAGTTTCGGGCTAGCGGGGCTGGGGGAGCAGTTCTTC	CASSFGLAGLGEQFF
NA	TRBJ2-5	12	TRBV6-5	NA	TGTGCCAGCGCGGGCTCCTCGAAGACCCAGTACTTC	CASAGSSKTQYF
NA	TRBJ2-5	11	TRBV25-1	NA	TGTGCCAGCACCCGGCGGGAGACCCAGTACTTC	CASTRRETQYF
NA	TRBJ2-7	15	TRBV9	NA	TGTGCCAGCAGCGCCATAAAGGGGATAGGCTACGAGCAGTACTTC	CASSAIKGIGYEQYF
NA	TRBJ1-2	15	TRBV30	NA	TGTGCCTGGAGCCAGGTAGTACGGGGGAACTATGGCTACACCTTC	CAWSQVVRGNYGYTF
TRBD2	TRBJ2-1	11	TRBV20-1	few	TGCAGTGCTAACCTAGCGGGCCAGCAGTTCTTC	CSANLAGQQFF
TRBD1	TRBJ2-3	15	TRBV7-2	NA	TGTGCCAGCAGCGTCGCCGGGACAGGGGTTAATACGCAGTATTTT	CASSVAGTGVNTQYF
NA	TRBJ2-1	16	TRBV27	few	TGTGCCAGCGGCTATCGTGGGACACCAGACTACAATGAGCAGTTCTTC	CASGYRGTPDYNEQFF
TRBD1	TRBJ1-5	14	TRBV6-6	NA	TGTGCCAGCAGTCTCCGGGACAGGGAGCAGCCCCAGCATTTT	CASSLRDREQPQHF
NA	TRBJ2-5	16	TRBV9	NA	TGTGCCAGCAGCGTAGGGGCAACCGGGGGGCGGAAGACCCAGTACTTC	CASSVGATGGRKTQYF
NA	TRBJ1-3	12	TRBV30	few	TGTGCCTGGAGTCAAGGGGCAAACACCATATATTTT	CAWSQGANTIYF
TRBD2	TRBJ2-1	17	TRBV5-4	NA	TGTGCCAGCAGCTTGGGGGGCGCTGCGGGAGCGGGGAATGAGCAGTTCTTC	CASSLGGAAGAGNEQFF
TRBD2	TRBJ2-1	12	TRBV30	NA	TGTGCCTGGAAAAATAGCGGGAGGGAGCAGTTCTTC	CAWKNSGREQFF
TRBD1	TRBJ2-7	14	TRBV7-2	NA	TGTGCCAGCAGCACCGGACAGGGGGCGGGGGAGCAGTACTTC	CASSTGQGAGEQYF
NA	TRBJ2-1	15	TRBV11-2	NA	TGTGCCAGCAGCTTAGTAGAGAGCTCCTACAATGAGCAGTTCTTC	CASSLVESSYNEQFF
NA	TRBJ1-2	15	TRBV29-1	NA	TGCAGCGCATCGGGGGGCCAGGACCTTAACTATGGCTACACCTTC	CSASGGQDLNYGYTF
TRBD1	TRBJ1-3	15	TRBV19	NA	TGTGCCAGTAATACCGGGACAGGGATTGGAAACACCATATATTTT	CASNTGTGIGNTIYF
NA	TRBJ2-7	13	TRBV6-5	NA	TGTGCCAGCAATAGGCCAGGATCCTACGAGCAGTACTTC	CASNRPGSYEQYF